This TCR beta chain was identified in a study of T-cell memory formation after mild COVID-19. Trimming pared 6 bases from V and 4 bases from J, leaving 18 bases between. The CDR3 runs 16 residues. Per germline, CDR1 MNHNY and CDR2 SVGAGI (reference sequence). General study findings and limits: Later expanders leaned CD4+, whereas day 15 to 85 contracting clones were balanced CD4/CD8.

TCRdb called the 5' RACE reads again in MiXCR, with one record for every CDR3 protein. The repertoire holds roughly 35,000 distinct CDR3 sequences, with over 20% as singletons. Many counts were recorded for this clonotype. The antigen remains undetermined. Specimen: PBMCs or a T cell subset sorted from them (not recorded which). This TCR was sampled from an adult who had mild COVID-19 (a few samples of this study predate the infection). Cell type and time point are not known. The gene calls are TRBV6-6 and TRBJ1-4; the D gene is possibly TRBD1 (5 bases). This CDR3 is CASSDPPGLDNEKLFF. The CDR3 DNA reads as TGTGCCAGCAGCGATCCCCCAGGGTTGGATAATGAAAAACTGTTTTTT.